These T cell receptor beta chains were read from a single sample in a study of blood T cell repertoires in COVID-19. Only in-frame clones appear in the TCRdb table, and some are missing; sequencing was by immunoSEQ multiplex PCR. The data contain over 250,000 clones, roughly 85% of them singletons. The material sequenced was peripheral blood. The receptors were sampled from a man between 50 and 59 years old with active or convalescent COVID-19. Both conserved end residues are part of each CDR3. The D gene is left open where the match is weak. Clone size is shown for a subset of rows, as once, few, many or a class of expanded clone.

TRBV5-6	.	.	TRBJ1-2	CASSHDGGGYGYTF	TGTGCCAGCAGCCACGATGGGGGCGGCTATGGCTACACCTTC
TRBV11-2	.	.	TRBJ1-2	CASSLVQVPNYGYTF	TGTGCCAGCAGCTTGGTCCAGGTCCCTAACTATGGCTACACCTTC
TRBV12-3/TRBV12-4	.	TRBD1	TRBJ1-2	CASSPGQVDGYTF	TGTGCCAGCAGTCCGGGACAGGTCGATGGCTACACCTTC
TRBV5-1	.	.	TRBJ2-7	CASSPRVYGSYEQYF	TGCGCCAGCAGCCCGAGGGTATACGGGTCCTACGAGCAGTACTTC
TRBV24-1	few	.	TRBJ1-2	CATSDPPIGNREYGYTF	TGTGCCACCAGTGATCCGCCGATCGGTAACAGGGAGTATGGCTACACCTTC
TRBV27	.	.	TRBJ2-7	CASSSQSGDEQYF	TGTGCCAGCAGTTCGCAGTCGGGTGACGAGCAGTACTTC
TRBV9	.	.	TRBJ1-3	CASRSQAGNTIYF	TGTGCCAGCAGGTCGCAGGCTGGAAACACCATATATTTT
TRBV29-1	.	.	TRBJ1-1	CSVARNTEAFF	TGCAGCGTTGCCAGGAACACTGAAGCTTTCTTT
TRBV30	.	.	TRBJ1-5	CAWSSDRIQPQHF	TGTGCCTGGAGCAGTGACAGGATTCAGCCCCAGCATTTT
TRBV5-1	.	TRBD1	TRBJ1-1	CASSLSLGQGDTEAFF	TGCGCCAGCAGCTTGTCCTTGGGACAGGGAGACACTGAAGCTTTCTTT
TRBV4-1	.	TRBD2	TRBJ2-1	CASSQPTSGTLNEQFF	TGCGCCAGCAGCCAACCGACTAGCGGGACGTTAAATGAGCAGTTCTTC
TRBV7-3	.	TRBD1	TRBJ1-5	CASSFLGQGNQPQHF	TGTGCCAGCAGCTTTCTAGGACAGGGTAATCAGCCCCAGCATTTT
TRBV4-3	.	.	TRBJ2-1	CASSQDRPADEQFF	TGCGCCAGCAGCCAAGACCGACCTGCGGATGAGCAGTTCTTC
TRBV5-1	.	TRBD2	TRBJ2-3	CASSLGAAGSTDTQYF	TGCGCCAGCAGCTTGGGGGCAGCGGGGAGCACAGATACGCAGTATTTT
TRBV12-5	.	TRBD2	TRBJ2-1	CASGFRASGNNEQFF	TGTGCTAGTGGTTTTCGGGCTAGCGGTAACAATGAGCAGTTCTTC
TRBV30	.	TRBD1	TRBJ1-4	CAFRTGGNEKLFF	TGTGCCTTTAGGACAGGGGGAAATGAAAAACTGTTTTTT
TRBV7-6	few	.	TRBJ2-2	CASSQQASENTGELFF	TGTGCCAGCAGCCAGCAGGCTAGCGAGAACACCGGGGAGCTGTTTTTT
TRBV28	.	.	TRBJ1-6	CASNKAGPYNSPLHF	TGTGCCAGCAACAAAGCTGGGCCTTATAATTCACCCCTCCACTTT
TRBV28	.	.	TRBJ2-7	CASSPRETYEQYF	TGTGCCAGCTCCCCGAGGGAGACCTACGAGCAGTACTTC